This entry concerns a single TCR beta chain. The antigen is not known. Libraries were prepared by immunoSEQ multiplex PCR; TCRdb keeps only in-frame clonotypes and omits some of them. The sample shows 55,000 to 65,000 clones, around 77% of them seen only once. This record comes from a study of radiotherapy plus CTLA-4 blockade in lung cancer. Study findings and constraints: In blood, TCR clones derived from the tumor expanded after radiotherapy plus ipilimumab.

This specimen was peripheral blood, taken from a patient treated with radiotherapy plus ipilimumab. This sequence was found in a human donor with non-small cell lung cancer who had a complete response to radiotherapy plus ipilimumab.

The CDR3 is CASSRTGSTDTQYF. As DNA, the CDR3 is TGTGCCAGCAGTCGGACTGGTAGCACAGATACGCAGTATTTT. The rearrangement joins TRBV11-2 to TRBJ2-3, with a possible D match to TRBD2 (5 bases). Germline assignment: CDR1 SGHAT and CDR2 FQNNGV. The CDR3 covers 14 residues. Trimming removed 6 bases at V and 0 bases at J, with 10 bases between.